The TCR beta chain under discussion was sequenced for a study of cytomegalovirus exposure and HLA in healthy donors. Overall study results and limits: On later analysis, the bulk of CMV-associated TCR beta chains appeared to be HLA-restricted. The study carried out a later analysis of TCR beta sequences. It associated some 15,000 of them with specific HLA alleles at a false discovery rate of 0.05. Cytomegalovirus status, reportedly, was diagnosed with high specificity and sensitivity by the classifier.

PCR amplification relied on 60 Vbeta primers (plus 13 Jbeta primers). Assay used: immunoSEQ multiplex PCR; TCRdb lists only in-frame clones, some missing. The table lists fewer than 150,000 clones, roughly 78% of them singletons. To note about this clone: Its antigen remains unknown.

This CDR3 contains 13 residues. The germline V gene encodes CDR1 GTSNPN and CDR2 SVGIG (reference sequence). With 1 base removed from V and 5 bases from J, the gap between germline ends came to 12 bases. The chain employs TRBV30 and TRBJ2-7, with D possibly being TRBD2 (6 bases). This sequence was found in a man between 35 and 55 years old in good health and CMV-seronegative. The sequenced sample was PBMCs. The CDR3 loop is CAWSGREVDEQYF. The CDR3 DNA is TGTGCCTGGAGTGGCAGGGAGGTGGACGAGCAGTACTTC. The whole variable domain, remainder taken from reference TRBV30 and TRBJ2-7, is SQTIHQWPATLVQPVGSPLSLECTVEGTSNPNLYWYRQAAGRGLQLLFYSVGIGQISSEVPQNLSASRPQDRQFILSSKKLLLSDSGFYLCAWSGREVDEQYFGPGTRLTVT.